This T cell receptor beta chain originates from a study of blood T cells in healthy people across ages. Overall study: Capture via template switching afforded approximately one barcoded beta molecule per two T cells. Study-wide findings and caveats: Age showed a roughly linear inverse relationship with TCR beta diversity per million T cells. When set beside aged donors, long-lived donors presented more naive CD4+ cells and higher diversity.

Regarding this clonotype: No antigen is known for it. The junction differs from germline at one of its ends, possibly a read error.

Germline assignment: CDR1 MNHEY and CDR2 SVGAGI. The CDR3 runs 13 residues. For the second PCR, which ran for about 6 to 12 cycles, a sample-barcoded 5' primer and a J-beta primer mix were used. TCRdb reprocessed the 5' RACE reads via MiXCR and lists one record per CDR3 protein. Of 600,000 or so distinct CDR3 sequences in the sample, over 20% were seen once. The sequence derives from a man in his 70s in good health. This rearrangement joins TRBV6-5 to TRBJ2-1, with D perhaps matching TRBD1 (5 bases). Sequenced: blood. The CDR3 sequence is CASSYRGYNEQLF. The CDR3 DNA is TGTGCCAGCAGTTACAGGGGATACAATGAGCAGCTCTTC.